The clone carrying this T cell receptor (beta chain) has ten or more counts. Its antigen remains unidentified. This CDR3 contains 14 residues. With 6 bases removed from V and 7 bases from J, the gap between germline ends came to 16 bases. TCR beta libraries were made by quantitative 5'-RACE with molecular barcodes. Using its own MiXCR run on the 5' RACE reads, TCRdb lists one record per CDR3 protein. The table includes some 130,000 distinct CDR3 sequences, approximately 7.3% detected once. These data originate in a study of CD8 T cells in ankylosing spondylitis. Findings of the study overall: As reported, disease-linked clones showed significant enrichment in matched ankylosing spondylitis synovial fluid. Clones linked with disease were CD8+ and fairly uncommon in the peripheral blood. Blood of patients with ankylosing spondylitis appeared to be characterized by a TCR beta motif of seven or eight highly homologous variants.

The receptor's source is a female donor with ankylosing spondylitis or in good health (not recorded which). This rearrangement joins TRBV12-3 or TRBV12-4 to TRBJ1-5, with a tentative D call TRBD1 (6 bases). The sequencing sample was made of blood, either unsorted or a sorted T cell fraction (not recorded which). The DNA of the CDR3 is TGTGCCAGCAGCCCTGCAGGGGCAGGACAGCCCCAGCATTTT. Protein product: CASSPAGAGQPQHF.